The following is a T cell receptor beta chain sequence with its context. As yet, its antigen is unknown. Trimming stripped 5 bases from V and 0 bases from J, with 14 bases between. The CDR3 is 15 amino acids. Germline CDR1 SQVTM, CDR2 ANQGSEA. This record belongs to a study of T cells in Graves' hyperthyroidism and ophthalmopathy. Across the study: The blood sample was taken at first diagnosis, before treatment began.

Amplification of TCR beta CDR3 regions was performed using RNA transcripts as template. In the first-round RT-PCR of the TCR CDR3, the HTBI primer set was used. MiXCR was run by TCRdb on the multiplex PCR reads, yielding one entry per CDR3 protein. There are approximately 600,000 distinct CDR3 sequences in the sample; 20% to 25% occur only once, and roughly 30% lies in the top ten. Study observations and caveats: Most thyroid clonotypes expanded above 0.001 appeared in blood too.

Source material: blood. This sequence joins TRBV29-1 and TRBJ2-1; D call uncertain. The clonotype was recovered from a man between 25 and 39 years old with Graves' ophthalmopathy. CDR3 bases: TGCAGCGTTACAAAGCTAGATAGCTCCTACAATGAGCAGTTCTTC. It is translated as CSVTKLDSSYNEQFF.